This T cell receptor (beta chain) was profiled in a study of vaccination effects on CD4 cells after COVID-19. Clones were sequenced by immunoSEQ multiplex PCR, and TCRdb holds only the in-frame ones, with some missing. The sample yields some 50,000 clones, 67% seen once. An approximately nine-day culture period preceded the isolation of CD4+ T cells. As for this clone: Antigen: not known.

This TCR came from a human donor who received a COVID-19 vaccine. Sequenced here: CD4+ T cells from PBMCs cultured without peptide, sampled before COVID-19 vaccination.

The CDR3, as DNA: TGTGCCAGCAGCTTGGTAACGGGACAGGGGAATGAAAAACTGTTTTTT. It is translated as CASSLVTGQGNEKLFF. The J gene is TRBJ1-4, the V gene TRBV5-5; 10 nucleotides match TRBD1. The V segment lost 0 bases and the J segment 5 bases; nucleotides outside the gene matches: 4. The CDR3 consists of 16 residues. CDR1 is SGHKS and CDR2 is YYEKEE in the germline V gene (reference sequence). The full variable domain, rest sourced from reference TRBV5-5 and TRBJ1-4, is DAGVTQSPTHLIKTRGQQVTLRCSPISGHKSVSWYQQVLGQGPQFIFQYYEKEERGRGNFPDRFSARQFPNYSSELNVNALLLGDSALYLCASSLVTGQGNEKLFFGSGTQLSVL.